This T cell receptor (beta chain) was sequenced in a study of cytomegalovirus exposure and HLA in healthy donors. Per germline, CDR1 SGHRS and CDR2 YFSETQ. This CDR3 region has 12 residues. The ends lost 0 bases at V and 13 bases at J; junction bases unmatched: 5. The PCR ran on 60 Vbeta and 13 Jbeta primers. The data were produced by immunoSEQ multiplex PCR, yet TCRdb's version contains in-frame clones alone and is incomplete. The sample carries approximately 170,000 clones, about 80% recorded once. The V gene is TRBV5-1, the J gene TRBJ2-7; TRBD2 aligns across 9 bases. The receptor was derived from a young woman in good health and CMV-seropositive. Input material: PBMCs. The CDR3 loop reads CASSLEGGRDYF. DNA for the CDR3: TGCGCCAGCAGCTTGGAAGGCGGGAGGGATTACTTC. Full variable domain (missing parts from reference TRBV5-1 and TRBJ2-7): KAGVTQTPRYLIKTRGQQVTLSCSPISGHRSVSWYQQTPGQGLQFLFEYFSETQRNKGNFPGRFSGRQFSNSRSEMNVSTLELGDSALYLCASSLEGGRDYFGPGTRLTVT.